This TCR beta chain was identified during a study of Japanese encephalitis immunity and Zika vaccine responses (dated by TCRdb to the early 2020s). Study-level background: Each included participant got alum-adjuvanted ZPIV three times, at weeks 0, 4 and 28, with every dose being 5.0 ug. Approximately eleven participants were given two doses of JEV vaccine (IXIARO) 28 days apart, two to three months before the first ZPIV dose. Before ZPIV, around twelve participants were given one dose of YFV vaccine (YF-VAX), while about 10 participants were flavivirus-naive. For TCR sequencing, six representative participants were selected from each pre-vaccination group, and samples were taken at week 0 (after pre-vaccination, before ZPIV) and at week 52. TCR repertoires from a few flavivirus-naive individuals were also analyzed at weeks 2, 6 and 52 after the start of ZPIV vaccination. The stimulations used peptide pools from ZIKV structural proteins divided into flavivirus-conserved and non-conserved sets, or JEV or YFV peptides that matched the pre-vaccination. ZIKV peptides were 15-mers overlapping by 11 residues, selected for NetMHCpan/NetMHCII-predicted epitopes with affinity below 50 nM. The study asked whether earlier vaccination against Japanese encephalitis virus (JEV) or yellow fever virus (YFV) shaped CD4 T cell responses to the Zika vaccine. Overall study outcomes, separate from this receptor: The analysis covered only a subset of trial participants who had three doses and adequate samples, rather than the whole vaccinated cohort. Compared with YFV-pre-vaccinated donors, JEV-pre-vaccinated donors had higher repertoire similarity across time-points and stimulations, indicating that more clonotypes were common to ZIKV and JEV stimulation. The samples grouped by participant and showed no similarity across individuals, which suggests that no public TCRs were detected. Only a few individuals showed CD8 T cell responses to the ZIKV peptide pools, and those responses were of very low magnitude. After ZPIV, repertoire richness of CD4 T cells responding to conserved ZIKV epitopes significantly decreased in JEV-pre-vaccinated donors. Sample size limitations prevented peptide-pool deconvolution, so the individual peptides driving cross-reactive responses were not identified.

PBMCs were stained with CellTrace CFSE and grown for approximately 6 days in RPMI containing about 8.2% human serum and peptide pools at approximately 1 ug/mL each. Unfixed proliferating CD4 T cells were sorted on a BD FACSAria as live CD56-CD19-CD16-CD3+CD4+ CFSE-low cells. The enrolled adults were healthy, and microneutralization screening showed them to be seronegative for ZIKV, JEV, YFV, DENV and WNV. Samples came from a phase 1, double-blinded, randomized, placebo-controlled trial of an alum-adjuvanted Zika purified-inactivated virus (ZPIV) vaccine. Peripheral blood mononuclear cells were isolated by standard procedure and were kept frozen in liquid nitrogen until use. Libraries were built with 5' RACE. Before sequencing, the TCRbeta libraries were pooled in amounts proportional to the number of cells sorted for each library. Total RNA from sorted cells was extracted with RNAzol RT, and cDNA was made with an oligo(dT) primer and a template-switching oligo. The TCRbeta V-CDR3-J region was amplified by PCR between a SMARTer oligo primer and a TCRbeta constant-region primer using Kapa HiFi. Illumina adaptors and sample-specific index barcodes were added in a second PCR, with HighPrep bead cleanup and a Bioanalyzer check confirming a band of roughly 650 bp. Libraries were sequenced on an Illumina MiSeq with 2x151 bp paired-end reads. The authors' analysis ran thus. Reads were demultiplexed with an in-house Java program, and MiXCR assigned TCRbeta annotations and counted clonotypes. Repertoire overlap was assessed with Morisita-Horn indices from the R package vegan, and UPGMA clustering and Circos plots of recurring clonotypes were generated. Shannon diversity and richness were normalized to the highest possible value given the input cell numbers, yielding values from 0 to 1. CDR3beta sequences were aligned with MUSCLE, distances were computed with SeqinR, and multidimensional scaling was plotted in R. The public reads were reprocessed in TCRdb via fastp at Q25 and MiXCR, keeping in-frame beta chains. Identical CDR3 proteins give one entry, which carries the most common genes and DNA. TCRdb's processing, not the authors', yielded these V and J calls. The sample table shows about 260 distinct CDR3 sequences, and about 5% are seen once. 28% of the sample lies in the top ten.

This clonotype is large (0.1 to 1%) in its sample. Base qualities are missing; no much larger clone stands one base away. This receptor was identified in an adult woman who received an inactivated Zika virus vaccine. Sequencing was performed on antigen-activated CD4+ T cells from blood, cultured, taken during a Zika inactivated vaccine study.

The CDR3 reads CASSFYRITEAFF. The nucleotide sequence reads TGTGCCAGCAGCTTTTATCGAATCACTGAAGCTTTCTTT. In this chain, TRBV5-5 is recombined with TRBJ1-1, with the D gene not clear enough to name. Counted from cysteine to phenylalanine, this CDR3 has 13 amino acids. CDR3 DNA only is kept here, 39 bases in frame from base 1. Relative to germline, V is 2 bases shorter and J is 4 bases shorter, with 9 bases between their ends. The germline V gene (reference sequence) provides CDR1 SGHKS and CDR2 YYEKEE.